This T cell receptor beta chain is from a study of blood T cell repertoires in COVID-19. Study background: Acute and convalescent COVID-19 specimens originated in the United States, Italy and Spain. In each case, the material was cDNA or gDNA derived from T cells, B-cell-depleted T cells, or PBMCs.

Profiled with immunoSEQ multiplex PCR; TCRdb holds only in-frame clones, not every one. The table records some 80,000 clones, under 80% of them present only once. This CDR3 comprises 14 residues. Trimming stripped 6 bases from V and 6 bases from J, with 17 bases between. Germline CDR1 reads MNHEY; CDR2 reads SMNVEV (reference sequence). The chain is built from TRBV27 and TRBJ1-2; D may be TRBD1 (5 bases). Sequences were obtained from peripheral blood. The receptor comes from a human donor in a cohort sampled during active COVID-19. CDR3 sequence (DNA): TGTGCCAGCAGGATCTACAGGCGGCGCGATGGCTACACCTTC. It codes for CASRIYRRRDGYTF.